The 8 T cell receptor beta chains in this list originate from one sample, sequenced in a study of blood T cell repertoires in COVID-19. Here immunoSEQ multiplex PCR was the method, and the copy in TCRdb shows in-frame clones only, minus some. The sample lists about 97,000 clones; about 89% were seen once. The sequenced sample was peripheral blood. The origin of the receptors is a human donor in a cohort sampled during active COVID-19.

This clone was counted once. The gene calls are TRBV5-1 and TRBJ1-6; D is unresolved. Germline CDR1 is SGHRS and CDR2 is YFSETQ. The CDR3 is made up of 14 amino acids. The germline V and J ends were trimmed by 1 base and 9 bases, with 11 bases remaining between them. The CDR3, as DNA: TGCGCCAGCAGCTTGAGCGGCCGAGGTTCACCCCTCCACTTT. Protein product: CASSLSGRGSPLHF.

This clone was detected once. The chain employs TRBV28 and TRBJ1-1; D remains ambiguous. Germline values: CDR1 MDHEN, CDR2 SYDVKM. Trimming took off 3 bases at V and 6 bases at J, with 11 bases between the two ends. This CDR3 region has 13 residues. The CDR3 reads CASSLAGLPEAFF. CDR3 in DNA: TGTGCCAGCAGTTTGGCAGGATTACCTGAAGCTTTCTTT.

V usage is TRBV18 and J usage is TRBJ2-1, with 12 bases matching TRBD2. This CDR3 has 16 amino acids. Germline V gives CDR1 KGHSH, CDR2 LQKENI. V dropped 3 bases and J dropped 6; count of bases not matched to a gene: 6. The CDR3 protein is CASSPPLAGGFNEQFF. The CDR3 DNA reads TGTGCCAGCTCACCGCCACTAGCGGGAGGTTTCAATGAGCAGTTCTTC.

This sequence joins TRBV7-9 and TRBJ2-3; 7 bases are shared with TRBD2. CDR3 size: 15 residues. J gave up 5 bases and V 0 bases, and 5 bases lay outside the gene matches. From germline, CDR1 is SEHNR and CDR2 FQNEAQ (reference sequence). The DNA of the CDR3 is TGTGCCAGCAGCTTAGCGGGAGGGCAGGGAGATACGCAGTATTTT. Residues: CASSLAGGQGDTQYF.

V is TRBV9 and J is TRBJ2-2; 7 nucleotides align to TRBD1. Losses at the gene ends were 7 bases for V and 4 bases for J; bases not matched to a gene: 7. The CDR3 length is 14 residues. CDR1 is SGDLS and CDR2 is YYNGEE in the germline V gene. CDR3 in amino acids: CASRRGYGTGELFF. Here the CDR3 DNA reads TGTGCCAGCCGCAGGGGGTATGGCACCGGGGAGCTGTTTTTT.

The V call is TRBV25-1, the J call TRBJ1-2, with a tentative D call TRBD1 (6 bases). V gave up 2 bases and J gave up 4 bases, with 8 bases separating them. The CDR3 is 13 residues long. CDR1 is MGHDK, CDR2 SYGVNS, per germline. The CDR3 here is CASSEGQFYGYTF. The DNA for the CDR3 is TGTGCCAGCAGTGAAGGACAGTTCTATGGCTACACCTTC.

The CDR3 sequence: CASSRSSVLDEQFF. The CDR3 DNA sequence: TGTGCCAGCAGCCGCAGTAGCGTATTAGATGAGCAGTTCTTC. The chain combines TRBV7-3 with TRBJ2-1, with a weak D call TRBD2 (5 bases). Germline lookup yields CDR1 SGHTA and CDR2 FQGTGA. Trimming pared 5 bases from V and 8 bases from J, leaving 16 bases between. CDR3 length: 14 amino acids.

The chain uses TRBV5-1 and TRBJ2-2; 9 positions agree with TRBD2. V was clipped by 0 bases and J by 8 bases; unmatched bases: 5. The CDR3 contains 15 residues. Germline values: CDR1 SGHRS, CDR2 YFSETQ. CDR3 loop: CASSLGASGTGELFF. The CDR3 DNA reads as TGCGCCAGCAGCTTGGGGGCTAGCGGGACTGGGGAGCTGTTTTTT.